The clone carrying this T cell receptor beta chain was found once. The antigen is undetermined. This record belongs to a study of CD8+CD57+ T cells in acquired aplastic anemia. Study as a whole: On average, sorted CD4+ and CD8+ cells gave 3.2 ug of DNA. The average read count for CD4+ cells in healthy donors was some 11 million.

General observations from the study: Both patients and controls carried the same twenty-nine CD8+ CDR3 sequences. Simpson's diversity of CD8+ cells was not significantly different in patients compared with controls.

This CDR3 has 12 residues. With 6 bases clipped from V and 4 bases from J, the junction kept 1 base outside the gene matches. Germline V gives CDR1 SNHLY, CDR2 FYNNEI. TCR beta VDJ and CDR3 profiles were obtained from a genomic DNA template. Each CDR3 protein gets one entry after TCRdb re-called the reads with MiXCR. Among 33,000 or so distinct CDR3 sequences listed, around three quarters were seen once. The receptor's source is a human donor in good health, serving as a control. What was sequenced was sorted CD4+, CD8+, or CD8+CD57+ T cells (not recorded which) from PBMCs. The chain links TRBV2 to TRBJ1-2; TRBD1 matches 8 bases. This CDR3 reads CASRDRVYGYTF. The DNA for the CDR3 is TGTGCCAGCAGGGACAGGGTCTATGGCTACACCTTC.